This entry lists 7 T cell receptor beta chains sequenced from one sample in a study of graft-versus-host responses after intestinal transplantation. Their target antigens are unknown. The protocol was immunoSEQ multiplex PCR, while the TCRdb copy is restricted to in-frame clones and leaves out a portion. Among 130,000 to 150,000 clones, around 90% were seen once, and the ten largest hold 0.19%. The sample was unstimulated CD4+ T cells sorted from spleen or lymph node cells, taken before intestinal transplant. These receptor sequences come from a human donor who received an intestinal transplant.

The chain carries TRBV5-1 and TRBJ2-5; D unclear. From germline, CDR1 is SGHRS and CDR2 YFSETQ. The V end was cut by 0 bases, the J end by 1 base, with 4 bases between. The CDR3 length is 13 residues. The DNA of the CDR3 is TGCGCCAGCAGCTTGGACATCCAAGAGACCCAGTACTTC. Its protein product is CASSLDIQETQYF.

V gene TRBV28 combines with J gene TRBJ2-5; 14 nucleotides align to TRBD2. The CDR3 extends over 17 amino acids. Germline V CDR1 and CDR2: MDHEN, SYDVKM. With V trimmed by 10 bases and J by 5 bases, 15 bases remained unmatched. CDR3 in DNA: TGTGCCATTTCGGTAGCGGGACTAGCGGGAGTAAATGAGACCCAGTACTTC. Its protein is CAISVAGLAGVNETQYF.

The chain employs TRBV6-5 and TRBJ2-1; no reliable D call. The V end was cut by 6 bases, the J end by 5 bases, with 11 bases between. The CDR3 is 13 amino acids. Germline V CDR1 and CDR2: MNHEY, SVGAGI. CDR3 amino acids: CASRLDWNNEQFF. Here the CDR3 DNA reads TGTGCCAGCAGACTCGACTGGAACAATGAGCAGTTCTTC.

The chain joins TRBV6-5 to TRBJ1-1; D gene ambiguous. This CDR3 comprises 12 residues. V lost 7 bases and J lost 6, with 12 bases in between. Germline lookup yields CDR1 MNHEY and CDR2 SVGAGI. In nucleotides, the CDR3 is TGTGCCAGCACCCTCCCTGACGCTGAAGCTTTCTTT. It is translated as CASTLPDAEAFF.

The CDR3 protein is CATIGVSERAGWDVHEQYF. CDR3 in DNA: TGCGCCACCATAGGAGTGTCAGAGAGGGCCGGTTGGGATGTCCACGAGCAGTACTTC. The chain combines TRBV10-1 with TRBJ2-7; a weak D match, TRBD2 (5 bases). Germline V lookup: CDR1 WNHNN, CDR2 SYGVQD (reference sequence). The CDR3 is made up of 19 amino acids. V lost 10 bases, J lost 5 bases, and 36 bases lay in between.

The chain joins TRBV6-1 to TRBJ1-1; 11 bases agree with TRBD1. There are 13 residues in the CDR3. V gave up 10 bases and J gave up 1 base; unmatched junction bases: 2. Germline V gene lookup returns CDR1 MNHNS and CDR2 SASEGT. The CDR3, as DNA: TGTGCCACCGGGACAGGGGGGAACACTGAAGCTTTCTTT. Amino acids: CATGTGGNTEAFF.

This clone showed up just once. V is TRBV4-1 and J is TRBJ1-4, with no clear D. The CDR3 loop spans 15 amino acids. Trimming left V 0 bases short and J 4 bases short, with 9 bases between. Germline assignment: CDR1 MGHRA and CDR2 YSYEKL. CDR3 bases: TGCGCCAGCAGCCAAGACCCCAGTTATAATGAAAAACTGTTTTTT. As protein: CASSQDPSYNEKLFF.